This paragraph covers one TCR beta chain sequence. This specimen comes from a study of blood T cell repertoires in COVID-19. Turning to the study itself: Both acute and convalescent COVID-19 samples were obtained from the United States, Italy and Spain. From T cells, B-cell-depleted T cells, or PBMCs came the material, which was cDNA or gDNA.

Source study methods: The authors estimated nucleated cell counts from reference gene primer amplification. Clones were sequenced by immunoSEQ multiplex PCR, and TCRdb holds only the in-frame ones, with some missing. Clone size and the V and J calls come from that table; the DNA yielded D and trimming. Here the sample spans tens of thousands of clones, about 93% being singletons. The sequence was obtained from a human donor in a cohort sampled during active COVID-19. Sequencing input: peripheral blood.

CDR3 in DNA: TGTGCCAGCAGTTCACGGCCTAGCGGGAGGTCCCAAGAGACCCAGTACTTC. Its translation: CASSSRPSGRSQETQYF. V usage is TRBV6-2 or TRBV6-3 and J usage is TRBJ2-5; 11 bases align to TRBD2. The germline V gene encodes CDR1 MNHEY and CDR2 SVGEGT. This CDR3 spans 17 amino acids. V lost 4 bases and J lost 1; bases outside the gene matches: 8.